Each of the 8 T cell receptor beta chains below was sequenced from the same sample in a study of glioma-infiltrating T cells. Using RNA template, CDR3s of TCR alpha and beta were amplified with iRepertoire arm-PCR. TCRdb processed the multiplex PCR reads anew with MiXCR; each CDR3 protein has one entry. This table has 4,500 to 7,000 distinct CDR3 sequences, roughly 47% appearing once. The sequenced sample was glioma tissue, nonneoplastic brain tissue, or PBMCs (not recorded which). These receptors all stem from a human donor with low-grade glioma or glioblastoma, undergoing nonglioma brain surgery, or in good health (not recorded which).

The chain links TRBV7-9 to TRBJ2-3; 9 nucleotides line up with TRBD2. Germline CDR1 is SEHNR and CDR2 is FQNEAQ (reference sequence). The J segment lost 2 bases and the V segment lost 4 bases, leaving 4 bases of the junction unmatched. The CDR3 sequence is 15 residues long. CDR3 DNA: TGTGCCAGCAGCTCACCGGGACTAGCCACAGATACGCAGTATTTT. Amino acids: CASSSPGLATDTQYF.

CDR3 DNA: TGTGCCAGCAGCTCCCGGGCCCAGGGGGCCTATGGCTACACCTTC. Translated, it gives CASSSRAQGAYGYTF. This sequence joins TRBV11-2 and TRBJ1-2, with TRBD1 matching 8 bases. This CDR3 contains 15 residues. CDR1 and CDR2 (germline): SGHAT, FQNNGV. Germline trimming cut 4 bases from V and 4 bases from J; bases unmatched to any gene: 8.

The J gene is TRBJ1-1, the V gene TRBV7-2; weak D call: TRBD1 (5 bases). This CDR3 has 14 amino acids. From germline, CDR1 is SGHTA and CDR2 FQGNSA. V lost 4 bases, J lost 5 bases, and 14 bases lay in between. The chain's CDR3 is CASSSSGGRTEAFF. In DNA, the CDR3 is TGTGCCAGCAGCTCCTCCGGGGGACGGACTGAAGCTTTCTTT.

This clonotype occurred many times. The CDR3 region is CSARSDRGFDTQYF. CDR3 coding DNA: TGCAGTGCTAGATCGGACAGGGGTTTTGATACGCAGTATTTT. The chain is built from TRBV20-1 and TRBJ2-3, with 9 positions matching TRBD1. This CDR3 is built from 14 residues. Germline CDR1 is DFQATT and CDR2 is SNEGSKA (reference sequence). Unmatched junction bases numbered 6, after V lost 2 bases and J lost 6 bases.

The chain joins TRBV7-2 to TRBJ2-7; 13 nucleotides match TRBD2. The J segment lost 6 bases and the V segment lost 1 base, leaving 12 bases of the junction unmatched. The CDR3 covers 18 residues. CDR1 and CDR2 from the germline V gene are SGHTA and FQGNSA. The CDR3 loop reads CASSLEGIGRLAGGEQYF. DNA of the CDR3: TGTGCCAGCAGCTTAGAAGGTATAGGGAGACTAGCGGGAGGCGAGCAGTACTTC.

This clonotype turned up a few times. The V call is TRBV29-1, the J call TRBJ2-1; D might be TRBD2 (6 bases). Per the germline V gene, CDR1 is SQVTM and CDR2 is ANQGSEA. This CDR3 region has 13 residues. V shed 7 bases and J shed 6 bases, with 16 bases lying between them. The CDR3 loop is CSGDLHSGNEQFF. The CDR3 DNA is TGCAGCGGCGACCTTCATAGCGGCAATGAGCAGTTCTTC.

This clonotype has a count of ten or more. This may come from a read error, since a much larger clone is one base off. The conserved phenylalanine or tryptophan normally closing the CDR3 is absent here, so this likely arose from a read error. The chain links TRBV2 to TRBJ1-5; D unresolved. The V and J ends lost 7 bases and 4 bases respectively, with 11 bases between them. Germline V lookup: CDR1 SNHLY, CDR2 FYNNEI. CDR3 length: 13 residues. The CDR3: CASTARYNQPQHS. In DNA form, the CDR3 reads TGTGCCAGCACTGCACGGTATAATCAGCCCCAGCATTCT.

A note on this clonotype: Since a much larger clone is just one base distant, this may be a read error. The chain joins TRBV19 to TRBJ2-7; 7 bases line up with TRBD1. CDR1 LNHDA and CDR2 SQIVND come from the germline V gene (reference sequence). The CDR3 contains 14 residues. Trimming took 3 bases from V and 3 from J; bases not matched to a gene: 5. The CDR3 region has the DNA TGTGCCAGTAGTATCGGGACAGCGAACTACGAGCAGTACTTC. It yields the protein CASSIGTANYEQYF.